The source of this T cell receptor beta chain is a study of T cells in Graves' hyperthyroidism and ophthalmopathy. The sample holds many counts of this clonotype. CDR3 length equals 13 residues. CDR1 is SQVTM, CDR2 ANQGSEA, per germline. The junction had 4 bases not matched to a gene; V was cut back by 1 base and J by 6 bases. RNA transcripts were the template for amplifying TCR beta CDR3 regions. A set of HTBI primers served as the primers for a first-round RT-PCR of the TCR CDR3. TCRdb reanalysed the multiplex PCR reads using MiXCR and keeps one entry per CDR3 protein. The profile covers roughly 380,000 distinct CDR3 sequences, with roughly 18% appearing a single time and 15% to 17% taken by the ten largest.

The sequencing sample was made of blood. This TCR was recovered from a middle-aged woman with Graves' ophthalmopathy. The chain carries TRBV29-1 and TRBJ2-7; TRBD1 matches 9 bases. The CDR3 DNA reads TGCAGCGTTGAAGGGGGACAGGGCTTCGAGCAGTACTTC. Amino acid sequence: CSVEGGQGFEQYF.